These 10 T cell receptor beta chains were all obtained from the same sample, sequenced in a study of T cell responses to AZD1222 COVID-19 vaccine. The method was immunoSEQ multiplex PCR; TCRdb's version includes in-frame clones alone and lacks a portion of them. Of 90,000 to 130,000 clones in the sample, around 93% are singletons; the top ten hold roughly 7.8%. Sequenced material: peripheral blood, taken on day 0 of AZD1222 vaccination. Every receptor here comes from an adult in good health.

The rearrangement uses TRBV10-1 and TRBJ2-3; D tentatively reads TRBD1 or TRBD2 (5 bases each). V gave up 6 bases and J gave up 4 bases, with 14 bases separating them. Germline assignment: CDR1 WNHNN and CDR2 SYGVQD (reference sequence). CDR3 length equals 14 residues. CDR3 DNA sequence: TGCGCCAGCAGCTCCGGGACCAGAGCAGATACGCAGTATTTT. Translating gives CASSSGTRADTQYF.

V usage is TRBV11-2 and J usage is TRBJ2-3; 11 nucleotides match TRBD2. Germline V gene data show CDR1 as SGHAT and CDR2 as FQNNGV. Trimming took 5 bases from V and 4 from J; bases not matched to a gene: 8. CDR3 length: 16 amino acids. CDR3 sequence reads: CASSPLAGGPADTQYF. The CDR3 DNA reads as TGTGCCAGCAGCCCGTTAGCGGGGGGGCCCGCAGATACGCAGTATTTT. The whole variable domain, filled in from reference TRBV11-2 and TRBJ2-3, reads EAGVAQSPRYKIIEKRQSVAFWCNPISGHATLYWYQQILGQGPKLLIQFQNNGVVDDSQLPKDRFSAERLKGVDSTLKIQPAKLEDSAVYLCASSPLAGGPADTQYFGPGTRLTVL.

In its sample, this clone was seen once. This chain joins TRBV9 and TRBJ2-7, with unresolved D. Germline V gives CDR1 SGDLS, CDR2 YYNGEE. Deletions cut 4 bases from V and 2 bases from J, with 13 bases between. The CDR3 spans 14 residues. CDR3 amino acids: CASSPDPVPYEQYF. For the CDR3, the DNA is TGTGCCAGCAGCCCAGACCCGGTGCCCTACGAGCAGTACTTC.

The count of this clone is one. The genes are TRBV27 and TRBJ2-7; 12 nucleotides line up with TRBD2. The ends lost 6 bases at V and 0 bases at J; junction bases unmatched: 6. Germline-derived CDR1 and CDR2 are MNHEY and SMNVEV (reference sequence). The CDR3 contains 16 residues. CDR3 sequence: CASRYSSGGASYEQYF. CDR3 DNA sequence: TGTGCCAGCAGATACTCTAGCGGGGGGGCCTCCTACGAGCAGTACTTC.

The rearrangement uses TRBV27 and TRBJ2-3; 8 nucleotides match TRBD2. After removal of 6 bases from V and 2 bases from J, the junction contained 10 bases not matched to a gene. The CDR3 runs 16 residues. The germline CDR1 and CDR2 sequences are MNHEY and SMNVEV (reference sequence). CDR3 DNA sequence: TGTGCCAGCAGAGTCGTCGGGGGGGGCGCCACAGATACGCAGTATTTT. Encoded protein: CASRVVGGGATDTQYF.

In DNA form, the CDR3 reads TGTGCCAGCAGTGCACTAGCGGGGACCTACGAGCAGTACTTC. It is translated as CASSALAGTYEQYF. This rearrangement joins TRBV27 to TRBJ2-7; 10 bases line up with TRBD2. CDR1 is MNHEY, CDR2 SMNVEV, per germline (reference sequence). The CDR3 sequence is 14 residues long. The V and J ends lost 5 bases and 2 bases, in that order; junction bases with no gene match: 3.

The gene calls are TRBV7-3 and TRBJ1-5, with a possible D match to TRBD1 (5 bases). The CDR3 runs 13 residues. The V end lost 5 bases, the J end lost 7 bases, and 12 bases lay between the germline ends. CDR1 SGHTA and CDR2 FQGTGA come from the germline V gene. This CDR3 reads CASSLGWGQPQHF. CDR3 DNA sequence: TGTGCCAGCAGCCTCGGTTGGGGGCAGCCCCAGCATTTT.

The chain uses TRBV2 and TRBJ1-2; a possible D gene is TRBD1 (5 bases). Trimming pared 7 bases from V and 3 bases from J, leaving 9 bases between. The CDR3 is made up of 12 amino acids. CDR1 and CDR2 from the germline V gene are SNHLY and FYNNEI. CDR3 coding DNA: TGTGCCAGCATACGGGGCGACTATGGCTACACCTTC. Translation gives CASIRGDYGYTF.

This chain uses TRBV7-6 with TRBJ2-1, with TRBD2 identical over 9 bases. Trimming cost V 7 bases and J 8 bases; bases outside gene matches: 12. CDR1 and CDR2 from the germline V gene are SGHVS and FNYEAQ. The CDR3 spans 15 residues. CDR3 amino acids: CASTPTGGGADEQFF. The CDR3 nucleotides read TGTGCCAGCACCCCAACAGGCGGGGGGGCTGATGAGCAGTTCTTC.

This sequence joins TRBV29-1 and TRBJ2-1; D assignment may be TRBD1 or TRBD2 (5 bases each). CDR1 is SQVTM, CDR2 ANQGSEA, per germline. The CDR3 extends over 15 amino acids. Between the trimmed V and J ends, which lost 1 base and 0 bases, there was a span of 10 bases. The CDR3 spells CSVEGGKSSYNEQFF. CDR3 in DNA: TGCAGCGTTGAAGGGGGGAAGAGCTCCTACAATGAGCAGTTCTTC.